This entry describes one TCR beta chain. V gave up 4 bases and J gave up 3 bases, with 7 bases separating them. The CDR3 has 12 residues. These data belong to a study of blood T cell repertoires in COVID-19. Sequenced by immunoSEQ multiplex PCR; TCRdb stores in-frame clones only, minus some. The table has 310,000 or so clones, around 89% seen once; the top ten hold 3% to 4%. This TCR derives from a woman in her forties or fifties with active or convalescent COVID-19. The chain has TRBV12-3 or TRBV12-4 and TRBJ2-7; weak D call: TRBD1 (5 bases). Sequencing was carried out using peripheral blood. The CDR3 coding sequence is TGTGCCAGCAGTTCGACAGTCTACGAGCAGTACTTC. Protein sequence: CASSSTVYEQYF.